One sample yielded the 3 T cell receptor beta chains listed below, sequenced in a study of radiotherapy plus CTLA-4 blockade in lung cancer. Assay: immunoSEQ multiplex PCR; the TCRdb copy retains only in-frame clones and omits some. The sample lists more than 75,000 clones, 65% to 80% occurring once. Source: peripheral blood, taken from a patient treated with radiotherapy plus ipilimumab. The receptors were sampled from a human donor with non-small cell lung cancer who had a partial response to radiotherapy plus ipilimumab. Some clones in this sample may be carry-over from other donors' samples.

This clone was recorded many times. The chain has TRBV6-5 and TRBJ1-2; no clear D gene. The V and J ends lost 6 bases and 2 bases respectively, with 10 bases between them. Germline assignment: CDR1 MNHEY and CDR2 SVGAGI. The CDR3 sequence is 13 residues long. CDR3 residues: CASSPQSNYGYTF. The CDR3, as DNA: TGTGCCAGCAGCCCACAGAGCAACTATGGCTACACCTTC.

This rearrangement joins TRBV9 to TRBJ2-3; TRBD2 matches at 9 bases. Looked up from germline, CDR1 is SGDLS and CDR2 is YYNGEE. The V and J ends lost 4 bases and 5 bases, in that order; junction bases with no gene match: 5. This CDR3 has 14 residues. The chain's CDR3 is CASSISGSGDTQYF. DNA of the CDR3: TGTGCCAGCAGCATTAGCGGGAGTGGAGATACGCAGTATTTT. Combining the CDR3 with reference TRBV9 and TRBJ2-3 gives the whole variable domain DSGVTQTPKHLITATGQRVTLRCSPRSGDLSVYWYQQSLDQGLQFLIQYYNGEERAKGNILERFSAQQFPDLHSELNLSSLELGDSALYFCASSISGSGDTQYFGPGTRLTVL.

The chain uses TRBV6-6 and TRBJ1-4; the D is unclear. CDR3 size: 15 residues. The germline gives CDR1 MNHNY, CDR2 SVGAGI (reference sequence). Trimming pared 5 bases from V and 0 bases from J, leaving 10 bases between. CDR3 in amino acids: CASSEIRSTNEKLFF. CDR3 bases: TGTGCCAGCAGTGAGATTCGCTCAACTAATGAAAAACTGTTTTTT.